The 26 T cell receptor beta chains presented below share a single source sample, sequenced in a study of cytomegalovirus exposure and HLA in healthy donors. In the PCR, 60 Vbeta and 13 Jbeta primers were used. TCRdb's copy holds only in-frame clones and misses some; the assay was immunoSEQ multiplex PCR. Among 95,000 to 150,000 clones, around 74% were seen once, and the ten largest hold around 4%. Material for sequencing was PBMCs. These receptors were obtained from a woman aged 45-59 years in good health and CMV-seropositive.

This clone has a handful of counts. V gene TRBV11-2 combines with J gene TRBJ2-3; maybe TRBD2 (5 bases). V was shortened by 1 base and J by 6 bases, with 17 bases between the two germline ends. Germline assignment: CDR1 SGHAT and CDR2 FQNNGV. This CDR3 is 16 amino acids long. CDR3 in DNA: TGTGCCAGCAGCTTAGGGTTCCAGCGGAGTGGGGATACGCAGTATTTT. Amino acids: CASSLGFQRSGDTQYF.

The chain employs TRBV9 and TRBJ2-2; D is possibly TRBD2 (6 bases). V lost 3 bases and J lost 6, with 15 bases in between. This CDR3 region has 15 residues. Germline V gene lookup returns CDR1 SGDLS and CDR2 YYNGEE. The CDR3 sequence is CASSARMGGAGELFF. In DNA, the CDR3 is TGTGCCAGCAGCGCTAGGATGGGGGGTGCCGGGGAGCTGTTTTTT.

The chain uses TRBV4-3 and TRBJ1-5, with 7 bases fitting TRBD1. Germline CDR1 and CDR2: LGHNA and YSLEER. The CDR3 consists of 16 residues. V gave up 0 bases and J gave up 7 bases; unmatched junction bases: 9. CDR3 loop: CASSQDLGQSYQPQHF. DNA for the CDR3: TGCGCCAGCAGCCAAGACCTGGGACAGAGCTACCAGCCCCAGCATTTT.

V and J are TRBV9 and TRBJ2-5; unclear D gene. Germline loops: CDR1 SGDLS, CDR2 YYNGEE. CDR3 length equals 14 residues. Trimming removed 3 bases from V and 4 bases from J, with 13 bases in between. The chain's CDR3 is CASSAGGFRETQYF. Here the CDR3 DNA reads TGTGCCAGCAGCGCCGGCGGTTTTCGAGAGACCCAGTACTTC.

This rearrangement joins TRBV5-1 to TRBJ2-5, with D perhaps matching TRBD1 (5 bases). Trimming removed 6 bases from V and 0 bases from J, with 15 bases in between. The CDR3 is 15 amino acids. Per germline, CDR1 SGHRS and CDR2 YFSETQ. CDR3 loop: CASTPTDAYQETQYF. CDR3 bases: TGCGCCAGCACTCCGACAGACGCGTACCAAGAGACCCAGTACTTC. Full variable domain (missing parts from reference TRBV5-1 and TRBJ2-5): KAGVTQTPRYLIKTRGQQVTLSCSPISGHRSVSWYQQTPGQGLQFLFEYFSETQRNKGNFPGRFSGRQFSNSRSEMNVSTLELGDSALYLCASTPTDAYQETQYFGPGTRLLVL.

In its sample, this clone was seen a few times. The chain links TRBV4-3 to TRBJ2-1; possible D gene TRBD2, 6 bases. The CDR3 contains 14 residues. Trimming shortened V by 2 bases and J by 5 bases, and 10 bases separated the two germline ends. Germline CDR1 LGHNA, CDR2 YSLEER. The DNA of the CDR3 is TGCGCCAGCAGCCAAATAATAGCGGACAATGAGCAGTTCTTC. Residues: CASSQIIADNEQFF.

In nucleotides, the CDR3 is TGTGCCAGTAGTCTGACGACAGGGTGGAGAAACACCATATATTTT. Translating gives CASSLTTGWRNTIYF. The chain carries TRBV19 and TRBJ1-3; 7 bases line up with TRBD1. Per germline, CDR1 LNHDA and CDR2 SQIVND (reference sequence). The CDR3 runs to 15 residues. Trimming at V came to 5 bases and at J to 5 bases, leaving 9 bases not matched to a gene.

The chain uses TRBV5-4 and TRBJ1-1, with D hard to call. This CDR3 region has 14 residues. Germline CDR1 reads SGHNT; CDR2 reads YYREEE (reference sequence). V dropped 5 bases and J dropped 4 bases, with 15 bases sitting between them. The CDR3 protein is CASREAVSATEAFF. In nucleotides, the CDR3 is TGTGCCAGCAGGGAGGCGGTGTCGGCCACTGAAGCTTTCTTT.

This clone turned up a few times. The CDR3 DNA sequence: TGTGCCAGCAGCCAAATTACGGGACAGCCCTACGAGCAGTACTTC. Translation gives CASSQITGQPYEQYF. V is TRBV14 and J is TRBJ2-7; TRBD1 agrees at 7 bases. V lost 2 bases, J lost 2 bases, and 6 bases stayed unmatched. Germline V gene sequence: CDR1 SGHDN, CDR2 FVKESK. The CDR3 is 15 amino acids.

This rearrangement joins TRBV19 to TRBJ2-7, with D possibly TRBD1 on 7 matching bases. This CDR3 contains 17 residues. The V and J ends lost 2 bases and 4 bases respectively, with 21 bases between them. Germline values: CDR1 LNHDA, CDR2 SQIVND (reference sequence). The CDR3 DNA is TGTGCCAGTAGTATACACGCCATGGAGGGGGCTAAATACGAGCAGTACTTC. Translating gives CASSIHAMEGAKYEQYF.

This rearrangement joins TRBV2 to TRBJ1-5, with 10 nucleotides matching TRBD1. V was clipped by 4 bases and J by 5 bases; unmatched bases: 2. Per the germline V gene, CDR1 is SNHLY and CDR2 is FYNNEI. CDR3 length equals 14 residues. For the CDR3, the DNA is TGTGCCAGCAGTGGGACAGGGGGTCATCAGCCCCAGCATTTT. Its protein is CASSGTGGHQPQHF.

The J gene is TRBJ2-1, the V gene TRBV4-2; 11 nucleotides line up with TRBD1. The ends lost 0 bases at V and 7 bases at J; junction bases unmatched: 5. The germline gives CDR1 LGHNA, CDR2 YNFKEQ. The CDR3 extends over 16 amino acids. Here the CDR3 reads CASSQDPGQGANEQFF. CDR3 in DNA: TGTGCCAGCAGCCAAGATCCCGGACAGGGGGCGAATGAGCAGTTCTTC.

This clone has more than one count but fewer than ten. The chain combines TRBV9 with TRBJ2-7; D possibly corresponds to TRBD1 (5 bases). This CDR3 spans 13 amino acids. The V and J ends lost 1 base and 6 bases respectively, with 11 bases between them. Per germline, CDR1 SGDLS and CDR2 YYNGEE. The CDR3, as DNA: TGTGCCAGCAGCGTATCCCCGCAGGGCGAGCAGTACTTC. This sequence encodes CASSVSPQGEQYF.

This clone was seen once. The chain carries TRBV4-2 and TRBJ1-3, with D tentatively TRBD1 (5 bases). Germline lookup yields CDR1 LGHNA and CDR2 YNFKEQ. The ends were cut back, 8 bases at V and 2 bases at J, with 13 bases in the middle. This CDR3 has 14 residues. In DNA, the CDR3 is TGTGCCAGCGTCGCAGGGCAGGCTGGAAACACCATATATTTT. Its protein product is CASVAGQAGNTIYF.

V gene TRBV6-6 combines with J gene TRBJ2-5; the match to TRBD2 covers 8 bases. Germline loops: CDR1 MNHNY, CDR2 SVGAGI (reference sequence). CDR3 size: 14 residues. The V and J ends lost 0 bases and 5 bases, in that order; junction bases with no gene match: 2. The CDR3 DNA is TGTGCCAGCAGTTACTCCAGCGGGGGCGAGACCCAGTACTTC. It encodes CASSYSSGGETQYF.

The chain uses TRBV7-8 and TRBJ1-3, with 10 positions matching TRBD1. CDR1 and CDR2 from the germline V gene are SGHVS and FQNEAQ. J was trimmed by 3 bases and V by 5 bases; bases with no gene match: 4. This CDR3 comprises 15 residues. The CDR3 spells CASSQTGGGGNTIYF. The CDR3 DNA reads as TGTGCCAGCAGCCAGACAGGGGGCGGTGGAAACACCATATATTTT.

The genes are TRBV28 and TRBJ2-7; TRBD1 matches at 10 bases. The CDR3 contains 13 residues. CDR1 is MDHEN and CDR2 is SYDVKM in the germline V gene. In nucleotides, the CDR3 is TGTGCTTGCTGGGGACAGGGGATCCTCGAGCAGTACTTC. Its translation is CACWGQGILEQYF.

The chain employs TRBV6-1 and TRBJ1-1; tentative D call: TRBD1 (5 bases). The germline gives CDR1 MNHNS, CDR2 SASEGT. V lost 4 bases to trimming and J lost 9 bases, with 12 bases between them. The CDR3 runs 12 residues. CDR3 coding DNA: TGTGCCAGCAGTGCCCAGGGTTTGCAAGCTTTCTTT. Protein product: CASSAQGLQAFF.

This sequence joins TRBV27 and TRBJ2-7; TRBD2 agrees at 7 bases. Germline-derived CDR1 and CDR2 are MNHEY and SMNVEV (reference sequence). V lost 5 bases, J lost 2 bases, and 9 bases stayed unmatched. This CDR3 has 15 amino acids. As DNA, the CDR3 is TGTGCCAGCAGTCCTGGCGGGGGTCTAGCCTACGAGCAGTACTTC. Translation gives CASSPGGGLAYEQYF.

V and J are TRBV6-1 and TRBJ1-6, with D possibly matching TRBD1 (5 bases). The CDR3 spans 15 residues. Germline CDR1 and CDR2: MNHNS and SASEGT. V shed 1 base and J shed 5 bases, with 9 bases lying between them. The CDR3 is CASSEVAGNNSPLHF. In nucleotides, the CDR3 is TGTGCCAGCAGTGAAGTGGCAGGGAATAATTCACCCCTCCACTTT.

CDR3 nucleotide sequence: TGTGCCAGCAGCAGACAGGAGTTCAATGGCTACACCTTC. Translated, it gives CASSRQEFNGYTF. This chain links TRBV4-2 with TRBJ1-2, with D perhaps TRBD1 (6 bases). Germline-derived CDR1 and CDR2 are LGHNA and YNFKEQ. The CDR3 loop spans 13 amino acids. The germline V and J ends were trimmed by 5 bases and 6 bases, with 13 bases remaining between them.

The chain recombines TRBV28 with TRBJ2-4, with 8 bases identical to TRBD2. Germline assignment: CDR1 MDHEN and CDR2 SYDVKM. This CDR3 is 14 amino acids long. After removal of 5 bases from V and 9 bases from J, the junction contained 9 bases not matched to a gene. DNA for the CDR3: TGTGCCAGCAGTCCCCGGGGGGGCGGCGGCATTCAGTACTTC. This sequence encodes CASSPRGGGGIQYF.

CDR3 DNA: TGTGCCAGCAGCTCAGCCGGGACAGGGGACTCACCCCTCCACTTT. Its translation: CASSSAGTGDSPLHF. This chain uses TRBV7-6 with TRBJ1-6; 10 bases are a match to TRBD1. Trimming took 4 bases from V and 10 from J; bases not matched to a gene: 7. CDR1 is SGHVS, CDR2 FNYEAQ, per germline. The CDR3 is 15 amino acids.

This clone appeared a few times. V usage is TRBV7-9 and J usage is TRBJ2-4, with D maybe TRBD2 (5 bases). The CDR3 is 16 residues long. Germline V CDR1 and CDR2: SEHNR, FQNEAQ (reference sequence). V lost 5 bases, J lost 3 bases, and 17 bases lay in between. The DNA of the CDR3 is TGTGCCAGCAGCACCGGACTCACTTCGGGCAAAAACATTCAGTACTTC. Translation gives CASSTGLTSGKNIQYF. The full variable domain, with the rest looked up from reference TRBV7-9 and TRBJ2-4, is DTGVSQNPRHKITKRGQNVTFRCDPISEHNRLYWYRQTLGQGPEFLTYFQNEAQLEKSRLLSDRFSAERPKGSFSTLEIQRTEQGDSAMYLCASSTGLTSGKNIQYFGAGTRLSVL.

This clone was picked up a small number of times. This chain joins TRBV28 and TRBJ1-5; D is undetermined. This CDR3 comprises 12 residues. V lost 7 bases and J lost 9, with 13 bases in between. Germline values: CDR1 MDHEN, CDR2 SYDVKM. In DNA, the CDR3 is TGTGCCAGCACCTTGCCCCGGGGGCCCCAGCATTTT. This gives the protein CASTLPRGPQHF.

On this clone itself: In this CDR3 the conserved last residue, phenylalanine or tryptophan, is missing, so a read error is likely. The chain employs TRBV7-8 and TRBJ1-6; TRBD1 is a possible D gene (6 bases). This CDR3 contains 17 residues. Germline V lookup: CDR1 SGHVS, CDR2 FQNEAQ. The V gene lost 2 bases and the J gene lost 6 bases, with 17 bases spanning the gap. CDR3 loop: CASSLLTGQMINSPLHL. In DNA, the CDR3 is TGTGCCAGCAGCTTACTTACCGGACAGATGATTAATTCACCCCTCCACTTG.